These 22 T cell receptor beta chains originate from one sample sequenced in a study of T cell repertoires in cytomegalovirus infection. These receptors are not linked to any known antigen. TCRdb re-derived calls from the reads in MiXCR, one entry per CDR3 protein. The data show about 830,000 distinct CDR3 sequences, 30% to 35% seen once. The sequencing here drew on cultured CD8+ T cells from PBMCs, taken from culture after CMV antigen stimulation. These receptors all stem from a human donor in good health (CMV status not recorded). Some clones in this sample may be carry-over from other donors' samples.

CDR3 protein: CASSRQVENTGELFF. The CDR3 DNA reads TGTGCCAGCAGCCGACAGGTGGAGAACACCGGGGAGCTGTTTTTT. The chain combines TRBV7-9 with TRBJ2-2; D is possibly TRBD1 (6 bases). Germline CDR1 is SEHNR and CDR2 is FQNEAQ (reference sequence). The CDR3 is 15 residues long. V was pared by 5 bases and J by 1 base, with 11 bases between.

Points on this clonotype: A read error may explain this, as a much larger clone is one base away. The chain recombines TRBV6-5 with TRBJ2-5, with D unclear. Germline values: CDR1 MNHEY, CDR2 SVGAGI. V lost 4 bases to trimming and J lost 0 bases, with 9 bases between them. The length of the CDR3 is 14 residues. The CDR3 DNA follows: TGTGCCAGCAGTTTCATAGGGTACCAAGAGACCCAGTACTTC. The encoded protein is CASSFIGYQETQYF.

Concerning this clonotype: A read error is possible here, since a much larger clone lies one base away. Written as DNA, the CDR3 is TGTGTCAGCAAGACAGGGAATGGCTACACCTTC. Translated: CVSKTGNGYTF. This chain connects TRBV28 to TRBJ1-2; 7 bases map to TRBD1. The CDR3 covers 11 residues. Germline V gene data show CDR1 as MDHEN and CDR2 as SYDVKM.

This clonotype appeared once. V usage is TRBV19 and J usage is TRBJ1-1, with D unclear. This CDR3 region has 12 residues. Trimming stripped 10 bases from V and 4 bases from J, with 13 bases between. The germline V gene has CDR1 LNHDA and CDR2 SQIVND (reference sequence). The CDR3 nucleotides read TGTGCCACCAAGTTTCGAGGCACTGAAGCTTTCTTT. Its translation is CATKFRGTEAFF.

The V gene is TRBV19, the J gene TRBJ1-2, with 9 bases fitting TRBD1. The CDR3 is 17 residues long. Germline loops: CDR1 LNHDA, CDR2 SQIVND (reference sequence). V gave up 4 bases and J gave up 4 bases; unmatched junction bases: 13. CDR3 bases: TGTGCCAGTAGTAGCATGATGACAGGGGGTTTTGGCTATGGCTACACCTTC. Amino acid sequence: CASSSMMTGGFGYGYTF.

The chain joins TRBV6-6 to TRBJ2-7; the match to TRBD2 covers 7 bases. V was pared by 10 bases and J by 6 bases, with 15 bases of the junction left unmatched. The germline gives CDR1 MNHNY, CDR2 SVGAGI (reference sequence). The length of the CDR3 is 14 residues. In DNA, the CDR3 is TGTGCCACCAACCTCGGGGAGCGGGGACGCGAGCAGTACGTC. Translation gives CATNLGERGREQYV.

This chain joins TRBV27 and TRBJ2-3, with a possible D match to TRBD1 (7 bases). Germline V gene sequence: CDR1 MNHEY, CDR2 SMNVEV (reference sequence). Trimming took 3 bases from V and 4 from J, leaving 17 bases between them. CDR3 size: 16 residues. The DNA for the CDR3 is TGTGCCAGCAGTTTCAATAGGGGCAGGGGGGCAGATACGCAGTATTTT. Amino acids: CASSFNRGRGADTQYF.

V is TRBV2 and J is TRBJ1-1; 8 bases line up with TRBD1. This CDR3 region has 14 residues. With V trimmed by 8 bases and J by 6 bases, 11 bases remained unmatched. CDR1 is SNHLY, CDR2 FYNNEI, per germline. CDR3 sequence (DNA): TGTGCCAGCTGGGGGGCAGGGGGCTACGCTGAAGCTTTCTTT. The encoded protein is CASWGAGGYAEAFF.

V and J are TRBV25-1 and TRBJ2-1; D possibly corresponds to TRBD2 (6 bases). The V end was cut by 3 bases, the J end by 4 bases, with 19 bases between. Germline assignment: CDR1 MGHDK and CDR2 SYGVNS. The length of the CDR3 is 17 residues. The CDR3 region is CASSDPKQGGGYNEQFF. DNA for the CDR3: TGTGCCAGCAGTGACCCGAAGCAGGGAGGAGGGTACAATGAGCAGTTCTTC.

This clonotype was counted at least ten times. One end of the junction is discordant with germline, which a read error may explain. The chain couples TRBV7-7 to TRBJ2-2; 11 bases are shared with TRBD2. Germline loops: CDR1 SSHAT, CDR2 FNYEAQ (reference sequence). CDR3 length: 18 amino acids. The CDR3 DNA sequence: TGTGCTAGCAGCGGGGCCCTAGCGGGGGGCCCACGGAGCGGGGAGCTGTTTTTT. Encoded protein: CASSGALAGGPRSGELFF.

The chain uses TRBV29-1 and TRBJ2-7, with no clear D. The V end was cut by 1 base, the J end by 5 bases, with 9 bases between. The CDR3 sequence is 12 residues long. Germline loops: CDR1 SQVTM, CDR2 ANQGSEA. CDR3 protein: CSVEVGTNEQYF. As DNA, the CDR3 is TGCAGCGTTGAAGTTGGAACCAACGAGCAGTACTTC.

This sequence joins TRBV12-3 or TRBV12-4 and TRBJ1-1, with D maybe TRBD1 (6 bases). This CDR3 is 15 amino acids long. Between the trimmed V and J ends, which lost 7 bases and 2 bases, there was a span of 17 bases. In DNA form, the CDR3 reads TGTGCCAGCACCCCCTGGGGGGGCTCAAACACTGAAGCTTTCTTT. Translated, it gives CASTPWGGSNTEAFF.

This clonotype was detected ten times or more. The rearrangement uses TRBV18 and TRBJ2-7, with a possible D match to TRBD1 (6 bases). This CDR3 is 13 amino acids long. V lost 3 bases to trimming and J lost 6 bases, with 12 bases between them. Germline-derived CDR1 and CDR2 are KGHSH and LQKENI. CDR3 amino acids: CASSPSQGGEQYV. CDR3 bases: TGTGCCAGCTCACCGTCACAGGGTGGCGAGCAGTACGTC.

CDR3 loop: CSVHGAGAYNEQFF. In DNA form, the CDR3 reads TGCAGCGTCCACGGAGCGGGGGCCTACAATGAGCAGTTCTTC. The gene calls are TRBV29-1 and TRBJ2-1, with 8 bases aligning to TRBD2. The CDR3 extends over 14 amino acids. V trimming: 6 bases; J trimming: 2 bases; junction bases outside the gene matches: 6. CDR1 SQVTM and CDR2 ANQGSEA come from the germline V gene.

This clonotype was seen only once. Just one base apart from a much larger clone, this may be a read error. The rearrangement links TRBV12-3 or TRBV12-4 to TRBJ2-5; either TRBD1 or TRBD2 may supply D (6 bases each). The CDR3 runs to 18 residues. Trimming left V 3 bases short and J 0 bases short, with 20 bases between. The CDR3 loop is CASSFRRGQTENQETQYF. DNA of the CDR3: TGTGCCAGCAGTTTCCGTCGGGGGCAGACAGAGAACCAAGAGACCCAGTACTTC.

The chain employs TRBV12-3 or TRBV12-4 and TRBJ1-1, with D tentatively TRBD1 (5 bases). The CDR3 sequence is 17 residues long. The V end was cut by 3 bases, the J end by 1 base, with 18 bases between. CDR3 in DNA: TGTGCCAGCAGTTTTTCTGGGGGGGTTTATAGGAACACTGAAGCTTTCTTT. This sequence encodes CASSFSGGVYRNTEAFF.

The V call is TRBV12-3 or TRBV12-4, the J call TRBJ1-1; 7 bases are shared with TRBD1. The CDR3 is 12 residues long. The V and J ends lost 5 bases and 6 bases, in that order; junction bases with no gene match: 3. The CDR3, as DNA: TGTGCCAGCAGTGAGACAGGGCCTGAAGCTTTCTTT. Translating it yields CASSETGPEAFF.

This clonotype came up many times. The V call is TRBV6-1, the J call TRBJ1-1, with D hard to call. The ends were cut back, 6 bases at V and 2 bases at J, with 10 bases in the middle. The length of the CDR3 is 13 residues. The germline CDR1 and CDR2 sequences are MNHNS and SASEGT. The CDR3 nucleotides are TGTGCCAGCAGGGCGGGCCTTAACACTGAAGCTTTCTTT. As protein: CASRAGLNTEAFF.

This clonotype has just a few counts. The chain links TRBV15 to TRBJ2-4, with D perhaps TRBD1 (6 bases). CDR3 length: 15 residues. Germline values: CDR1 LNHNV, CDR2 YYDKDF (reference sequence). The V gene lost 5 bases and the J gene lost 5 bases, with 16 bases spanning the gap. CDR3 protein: CATSSRTDPENIQYF. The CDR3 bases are TGTGCCACCAGCTCGCGGACAGACCCTGAAAACATTCAGTACTTC.

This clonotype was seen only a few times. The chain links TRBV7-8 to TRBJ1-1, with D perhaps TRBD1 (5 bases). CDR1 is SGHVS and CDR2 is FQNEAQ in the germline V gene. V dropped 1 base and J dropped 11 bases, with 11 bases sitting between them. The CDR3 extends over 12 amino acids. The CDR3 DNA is TGTGCCAGCAGCTTAGGGGGCGAGGGTGCTTTCTTT. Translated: CASSLGGEGAFF.

In DNA, the CDR3 is TGTGCCATCAGTGAGACGGAGGGTCCCTCCTACAATGAGCAGTTCTTC. This gives the protein CAISETEGPSYNEQFF. This chain uses TRBV10-3 with TRBJ2-1; TRBD2 might be the D (6 bases). This CDR3 comprises 16 residues. Trimming took off 2 bases at V and 0 bases at J, with 11 bases between the two ends. Germline V gene data show CDR1 as ENHRY and CDR2 as SYGVKD.

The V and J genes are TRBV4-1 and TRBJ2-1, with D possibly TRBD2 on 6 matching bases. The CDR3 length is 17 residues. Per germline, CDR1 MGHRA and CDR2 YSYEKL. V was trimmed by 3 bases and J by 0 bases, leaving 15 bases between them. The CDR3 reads CASSHKSDGSSYNEQFF. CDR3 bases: TGCGCCAGCAGCCACAAATCGGACGGGAGCTCCTACAATGAGCAGTTCTTC.